The source of this T cell receptor (beta chain) is a study of shared clonotypes between healthy human individuals. For the study at large: The cohort had a couple of women and a few men, ages 18 to 49. General study results and limits: What rarefaction showed was incomplete sorted-subset sequencing despite large depth.

For this clone: As yet, its antigen is unknown.

Some clones are missing from TCRdb's copy, which holds only in-frame ones; the method was immunoSEQ multiplex PCR. Among 950,000 to 1,100,000 clones listed, around 75% were seen once. CDR1 and CDR2 from the germline V gene are SQVTM and ANQGSEA. The V end lost 3 bases, the J end lost 9 bases, and 15 bases lay between the germline ends. The CDR3 spans 13 residues. This TCR was recovered from a young man in good health. Sequenced sample: memory CD4+ T cells sorted from blood. Subset noted: CD45RA-negative fraction. This chain connects TRBV29-1 to TRBJ1-5, with D possibly being TRBD1 (5 bases). CDR3 in amino acids: CSVDSDWGGPQHF. Here the CDR3 DNA reads TGCAGCGTTGATTCTGATTGGGGGGGGCCCCAGCATTTT.